This T cell receptor beta chain was found in a study of T cell responses to AZD1222 COVID-19 vaccine. V lost 3 bases and J 2 bases, leaving 4 bases between the germline ends. CDR3 length equals 12 residues. Germline loops: CDR1 ENHRY, CDR2 SYGVKD. Some clones are missing from TCRdb's copy, which holds only in-frame ones; the method was immunoSEQ multiplex PCR. This sample has 100,000 or so clones, with 82% found just once. In this sample, this clone turned up a few times. This rearrangement joins TRBV10-3 to TRBJ2-5; D is undetermined. Material: peripheral blood, obtained on day 0 of AZD1222 vaccination. The clonotype was recovered from an adult in good health. The CDR3 region is CAISDWQETQYF. CDR3 nucleotides: TGTGCCATCAGTGACTGGCAAGAGACCCAGTACTTC.